This TCR beta chain was found in a study of blood T cell repertoires in COVID-19. Study context: Acute and convalescent COVID-19 specimens originated in the United States, Italy and Spain. The cDNA or gDNA used as material had been derived from T cells, B-cell-depleted T cells, or PBMCs.

Per the study methods: Scientists estimated how many nucleated cells there were by amplifying reference gene primers. The table came from immunoSEQ multiplex PCR; TCRdb's copy has only in-frame clones and leaves some out. V, J and clone size were drawn from that table, and D and trimming were deduced from the DNA. The data contain around 330,000 clones, roughly 88% of them seen just once; the ten biggest clones take up approximately 4%. Sequenced: peripheral blood. This TCR was recovered from a woman aged 45-65 years with active or convalescent COVID-19.

CDR3 sequence (DNA): TGCGCCAGCAGCTTGCCTAGCGGGGCGAACACCGGGGAGCTGTTTTTT. This sequence encodes CASSLPSGANTGELFF. The chain combines TRBV5-1 with TRBJ2-2, with TRBD2 matching 9 bases. Per germline, CDR1 SGHRS and CDR2 YFSETQ. This CDR3 contains 16 residues. The ends lost 1 base at V and 0 bases at J; junction bases unmatched: 1.